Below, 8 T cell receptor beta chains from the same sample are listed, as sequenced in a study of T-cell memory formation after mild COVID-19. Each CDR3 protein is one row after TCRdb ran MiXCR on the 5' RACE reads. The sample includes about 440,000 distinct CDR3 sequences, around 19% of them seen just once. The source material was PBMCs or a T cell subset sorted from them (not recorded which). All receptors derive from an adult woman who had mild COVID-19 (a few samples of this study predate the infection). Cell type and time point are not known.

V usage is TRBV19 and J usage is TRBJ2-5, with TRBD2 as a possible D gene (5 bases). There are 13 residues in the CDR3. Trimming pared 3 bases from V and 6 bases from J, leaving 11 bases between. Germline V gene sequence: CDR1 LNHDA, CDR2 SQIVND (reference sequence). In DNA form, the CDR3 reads TGTGCCAGTAGTATGGACTGGGGAAAGACCCAGTACTTC. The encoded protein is CASSMDWGKTQYF.

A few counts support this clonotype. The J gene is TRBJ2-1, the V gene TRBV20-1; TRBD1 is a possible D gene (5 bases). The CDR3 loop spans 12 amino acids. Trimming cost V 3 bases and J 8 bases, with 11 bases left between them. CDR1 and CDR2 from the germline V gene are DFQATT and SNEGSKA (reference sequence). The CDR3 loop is CSASRAYDEQFF. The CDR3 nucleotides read TGCAGTGCTAGCAGGGCTTACGATGAGCAGTTCTTC.

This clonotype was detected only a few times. Here the CDR3 DNA reads TGTGCCAGCAGTTATGCGCGGGAGAGAGCCTACGAGCAGTACTTC. Its protein is CASSYARERAYEQYF. The chain links TRBV12-3 or TRBV12-4 to TRBJ2-7; 7 bases align to TRBD2. J gave up 2 bases and V 4 bases, and 8 bases lay outside the gene matches. CDR3 length equals 15 residues.

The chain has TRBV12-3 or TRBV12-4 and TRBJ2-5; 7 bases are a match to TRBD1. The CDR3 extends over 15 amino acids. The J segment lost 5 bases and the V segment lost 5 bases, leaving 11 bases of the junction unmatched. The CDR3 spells CASSQGQPLGETQYF. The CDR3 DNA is TGTGCCAGCAGTCAGGGACAGCCTTTAGGGGAGACCCAGTACTTC.

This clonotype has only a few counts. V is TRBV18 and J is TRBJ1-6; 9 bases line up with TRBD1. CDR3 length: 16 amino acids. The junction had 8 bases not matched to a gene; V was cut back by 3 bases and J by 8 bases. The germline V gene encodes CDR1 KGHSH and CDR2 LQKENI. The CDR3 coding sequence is TGTGCCAGCTCACCCTTACTGGGACAGGGAGATTCACCCCTCCACTTT. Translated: CASSPLLGQGDSPLHF. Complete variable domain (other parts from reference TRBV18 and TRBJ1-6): NAGVMQNPRHLVRRRGQEARLRCSPMKGHSHVYWYRQLPEEGLKFMVYLQKENIIDESGMPKERFSAEFPKEGPSILRIQQVVRGDSAAYFCASSPLLGQGDSPLHFGNGTRLTVT.

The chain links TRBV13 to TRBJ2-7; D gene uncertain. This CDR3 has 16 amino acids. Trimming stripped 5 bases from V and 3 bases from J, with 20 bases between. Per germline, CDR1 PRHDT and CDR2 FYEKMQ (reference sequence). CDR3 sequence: CASSPRGGPQVYEQYF. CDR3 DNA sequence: TGTGCCAGCAGCCCTCGCGGTGGCCCTCAGGTCTACGAGCAGTACTTC.

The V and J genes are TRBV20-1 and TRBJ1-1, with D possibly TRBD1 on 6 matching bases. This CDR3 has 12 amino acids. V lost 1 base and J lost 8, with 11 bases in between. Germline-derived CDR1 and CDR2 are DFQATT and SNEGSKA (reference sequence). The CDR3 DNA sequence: TGCAGTGCTAGAGCCCGAGGGGGGGAAGCTTTCTTT. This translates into CSARARGGEAFF.

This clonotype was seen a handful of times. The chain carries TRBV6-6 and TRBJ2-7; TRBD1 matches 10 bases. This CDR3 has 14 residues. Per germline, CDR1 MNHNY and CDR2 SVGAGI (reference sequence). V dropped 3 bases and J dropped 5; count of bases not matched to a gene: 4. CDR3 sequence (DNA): TGTGCCAGCAGTTATTGGGACAGGGGAAACGAGCAGTACTTC. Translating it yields CASSYWDRGNEQYF.